A selection of T cell receptor beta chains follows, all from one sample in a study of a mutant IDH1 vaccine in newly diagnosed glioma. TCRdb keeps only in-frame clones here, not all; method: immunoSEQ multiplex PCR. Of about 26,000 clones listed, around four fifths were seen once; the top ten hold 25% to 35%. These receptors have no known antigen. The source was PBMCs, collected from a glioma patient whose treatment included an IDH1 peptide vaccine. These receptors were obtained from a man aged 25-45 years with glioma. Each CDR3 is given with its conserved first and last residue. Fields, in order: V gene, J gene, clone size, D gene, CDR3 DNA, CDR3 protein. The D gene is left open where the match is weak. Size is omitted from some rows. Given values are once, few, many or a class for expanded clones.

v_gene: TRBV5-1; j_gene: TRBJ2-7; abundance: -; d_gene: -; CDR3nt: TGCGCCAGCAGTCTTGAAGGGCCTTCCTACGAGCAGTACTTC; CDR3aa: CASSLEGPSYEQYF
v_gene: TRBV29-1; j_gene: TRBJ1-2; abundance: -; d_gene: -; CDR3nt: TGCAGCGTTGAGGAACCGGTCTATGGCTACACCTTC; CDR3aa: CSVEEPVYGYTF
v_gene: TRBV7-9; j_gene: TRBJ1-1; abundance: -; d_gene: TRBD1; CDR3nt: TGTGCCAGCAGCAACCGGGACAGGGGTGGGCCTGAAGCTTTCTTT; CDR3aa: CASSNRDRGGPEAFF
v_gene: TRBV29-1; j_gene: TRBJ2-7; abundance: -; d_gene: -; CDR3nt: TGCAGCGTTGCCCCGCGGGACAGCTACGAGCAGTACTTC; CDR3aa: CSVAPRDSYEQYF
v_gene: TRBV13; j_gene: TRBJ2-2; abundance: -; d_gene: -; CDR3nt: TGTGCCAGCAGCTTAGTAGGTGGAAAGGGCACCGGGGAGCTGTTTTTT; CDR3aa: CASSLVGGKGTGELFF
v_gene: TRBV4-1; j_gene: TRBJ1-1; abundance: few; d_gene: -; CDR3nt: TGCGCCAGCAGTTCAGGGGAGGGATTCCTGAACACTGAAGCTTTCTTT; CDR3aa: CASSSGEGFLNTEAFF
v_gene: TRBV16; j_gene: TRBJ1-2; abundance: -; d_gene: -; CDR3nt: TGTGCCAGCAGCCAATCTCCCTATGGCTACACCTTC; CDR3aa: CASSQSPYGYTF
v_gene: TRBV4-3; j_gene: TRBJ2-3; abundance: -; d_gene: -; CDR3nt: TGCGCCAGCAGCCAAGATCTCTATGCGGGGGCTAGCACAGATACGCAGTATTTT; CDR3aa: CASSQDLYAGASTDTQYF
v_gene: TRBV30; j_gene: TRBJ1-1; abundance: few; d_gene: -; CDR3nt: TGTGCCTGGAGTGTACTAAGACAGACGACTGAAGCTTTCTTT; CDR3aa: CAWSVLRQTTEAFF
v_gene: TRBV2; j_gene: TRBJ1-2; abundance: -; d_gene: TRBD1; CDR3nt: TGTGCCAGCGCTGACAGGGTACTCTATGGCTACACCTTC; CDR3aa: CASADRVLYGYTF
v_gene: TRBV5-1; j_gene: TRBJ2-3; abundance: -; d_gene: TRBD2; CDR3nt: TGCGCCAGCAGCTCGGATACTAGCGGGAGGGCCCAGGGAGGAGATACGCAGTATTTT; CDR3aa: CASSSDTSGRAQGGDTQYF
v_gene: TRBV4-1; j_gene: TRBJ2-5; abundance: -; d_gene: TRBD2; CDR3nt: TGCGCCAGCAGCCAAGGTCTAGCGGAAGAGACCCAGTACTTC; CDR3aa: CASSQGLAEETQYF
v_gene: TRBV19; j_gene: TRBJ2-4; abundance: -; d_gene: -; CDR3nt: TGTGCCAGTAGTAGCCCGGGAGTGGTCAAAAACATTCAGTACTTC; CDR3aa: CASSSPGVVKNIQYF
v_gene: TRBV30; j_gene: TRBJ2-7; abundance: -; d_gene: -; CDR3nt: TGTGCCTGGAGTACCTCGCTTTTTGGGTCGGACGAGCAGTACTTC; CDR3aa: CAWSTSLFGSDEQYF
v_gene: TRBV2; j_gene: TRBJ1-6; abundance: -; d_gene: -; CDR3nt: TGTGCCAGCAGGGACACTGCGTCACCCCTCCACTTT; CDR3aa: CASRDTASPLHF
v_gene: TRBV6-6; j_gene: TRBJ2-1; abundance: -; d_gene: -; CDR3nt: TGTGCCAGCAGTTACCCTAGGGGGGATGAGCAGTTCTTC; CDR3aa: CASSYPRGDEQFF
v_gene: TRBV5-1; j_gene: TRBJ2-7; abundance: -; d_gene: TRBD1; CDR3nt: TGCGCCAGCAGCCCACCACGGGACAGCTCCTACGAGCAGTACTTC; CDR3aa: CASSPPRDSSYEQYF
v_gene: TRBV7-9; j_gene: TRBJ1-1; abundance: -; d_gene: -; CDR3nt: TGTGCCAGCAGCTTAACAAGACGAGACGGGGTGAAGGGTTCAGCTTTCTTT; CDR3aa: CASSLTRRDGVKGSAFF
v_gene: TRBV6-6; j_gene: TRBJ1-2; abundance: -; d_gene: TRBD1; CDR3nt: TGTGCCAGCAGCCCACCGGGACAGGTGGTGTTTGGCTACACCTTC; CDR3aa: CASSPPGQVVFGYTF
v_gene: TRBV29-1; j_gene: TRBJ1-2; abundance: -; d_gene: -; CDR3nt: TGCAGCGCGAGAGAAGAGAACCCCCGATATGGCTACACCTTC; CDR3aa: CSAREENPRYGYTF
v_gene: TRBV27; j_gene: TRBJ1-1; abundance: -; d_gene: -; CDR3nt: TGTGCCAGCAGTTTATCCAGGAACACTGAAGCTTTCTTT; CDR3aa: CASSLSRNTEAFF
v_gene: TRBV30; j_gene: TRBJ1-2; abundance: -; d_gene: -; CDR3nt: TGTGCCTGGAGAAAGGGACCCCGAAATGGCTACACCTTC; CDR3aa: CAWRKGPRNGYTF
v_gene: TRBV29-1; j_gene: TRBJ2-1; abundance: -; d_gene: -; CDR3nt: TGCAGCGCGGGTAGTGGTGAGCAGTTCTTC; CDR3aa: CSAGSGEQFF
v_gene: TRBV29-1; j_gene: TRBJ2-2; abundance: -; d_gene: TRBD2; CDR3nt: TGCAGCGTTGCACTAGCGGGGGGGCCCGGGGAGCTGTTTTTT; CDR3aa: CSVALAGGPGELFF
v_gene: TRBV5-6; j_gene: TRBJ1-1; abundance: -; d_gene: -; CDR3nt: TGTGCCAGCAGCTTGGCAGGGGCCGGGGTTGAAGCTTTCTTT; CDR3aa: CASSLAGAGVEAFF
v_gene: TRBV6-5; j_gene: TRBJ2-3; abundance: -; d_gene: TRBD1; CDR3nt: TGTGCCAGCAGTCGTGAGCAGGGGGCGGGGGATACGCAGTATTTT; CDR3aa: CASSREQGAGDTQYF
v_gene: TRBV4-3; j_gene: TRBJ1-2; abundance: few; d_gene: -; CDR3nt: TGCGCCAGCAGCCAAGATCTTCTATTAGGGAAGGGGTATGGCTACACCTTC; CDR3aa: CASSQDLLLGKGYGYTF